Listed here are 27 T cell receptor beta chains from one sample, sequenced in a study of blood T cell repertoires in COVID-19. Measured with immunoSEQ multiplex PCR; TCRdb has only the in-frame clones, and not every one. The sample holds around 260,000 clones; around 89% are singletons and the top ten take roughly 0.8%. The sequenced material came from peripheral blood. The receptors stem from a man aged 25 to 45 with acute or convalescent COVID-19.

The chain carries TRBV11-2 and TRBJ2-6, with D unclear. The CDR3 covers 17 residues. Trimming shortened V by 4 bases and J by 0 bases, and 13 bases separated the two germline ends. The germline V gene encodes CDR1 SGHAT and CDR2 FQNNGV. CDR3 loop: CASSSPSRFSGANVLTF. The CDR3 coding sequence is TGTGCCAGCAGCTCCCCGTCTCGTTTCTCTGGGGCCAACGTCCTGACTTTC.

The chain employs TRBV5-1 and TRBJ2-3; TRBD2 matches at 9 bases. The V and J ends lost 0 bases and 1 base, in that order; junction bases with no gene match: 9. The CDR3 runs to 18 residues. Per the germline V gene, CDR1 is SGHRS and CDR2 is YFSETQ. The CDR3 is CASSLGSSGISGTDTQYF. The CDR3 DNA is TGCGCCAGCAGCTTGGGTTCTAGCGGGATCTCGGGCACAGATACGCAGTATTTT.

This chain uses TRBV3-1 (or the pseudogene TRBV3-2) with TRBJ2-5; 9 positions agree with TRBD2. CDR3 length: 20 amino acids. Germline loops: CDR1 LGHDT, CDR2 YNNKEL (reference sequence). With 4 bases clipped from V and 3 bases from J, the junction kept 21 bases outside the gene matches. CDR3 sequence: CASSPPKSRGGAGSEETQYF. In nucleotides, the CDR3 is TGTGCCAGCAGCCCACCCAAGAGTCGCGGGGGGGCAGGCTCTGAAGAGACCCAGTACTTC.

This chain uses TRBV7-9 with TRBJ2-3; no clear D gene. Germline V CDR1 and CDR2: SEHNR, FQNEAQ (reference sequence). This CDR3 has 12 residues. V lost 5 bases and J 4 bases, leaving 7 bases between the germline ends. This CDR3 is CASSLSADTQYF. The CDR3 DNA reads as TGTGCCAGCAGCCTATCGGCAGATACGCAGTATTTT.

V and J are TRBV12-3 or TRBV12-4 and TRBJ2-7; the D is unclear. V lost 8 bases, J lost 1 base, and 9 bases lay in between. The CDR3 is made up of 12 amino acids. This CDR3 is CASQAGSYEQYF. The CDR3 nucleotides read TGTGCCAGCCAGGCCGGATCCTACGAGCAGTACTTC.

This chain connects TRBV3-1 (or the pseudogene TRBV3-2) to TRBJ1-1; a weak D match, TRBD1 (6 bases). The CDR3 covers 14 residues. V was clipped by 4 bases and J by 4 bases, with 13 bases between them. The germline V gene has CDR1 LGHDT and CDR2 YNNKEL (reference sequence). CDR3 DNA: TGTGCCAGCAGCCCCATAGGGGGTCGCACTGAAGCTTTCTTT. Translation: CASSPIGGRTEAFF.

The J gene is TRBJ2-3, the V gene TRBV7-2; 12 bases align to TRBD2. The CDR3 length is 16 residues. Looked up from germline, CDR1 is SGHTA and CDR2 is FQGNSA. The J segment lost 1 base and the V segment lost 2 bases, leaving 1 base of the junction unmatched. The CDR3 is CASSLLAGGGTDTQYF. In DNA form, the CDR3 reads TGTGCCAGCAGCTTACTAGCGGGGGGGGGCACAGATACGCAGTATTTT.

The gene calls are TRBV28 and TRBJ1-1; D is uncertain. The length of the CDR3 is 13 residues. CDR1 and CDR2 from the germline V gene are MDHEN and SYDVKM. V lost 2 bases to trimming and J lost 5 bases, with 9 bases between them. The CDR3 region is CASSLRGRTEAFF. The CDR3 nucleotides read TGTGCCAGCAGTTTACGGGGTCGGACTGAAGCTTTCTTT.

CDR3 in amino acids: CASSQQGSNYGYTF. CDR3 bases: TGTGCCAGTAGTCAACAGGGCTCTAACTATGGCTACACCTTC. The V gene is TRBV19, the J gene TRBJ1-2, with D possibly matching TRBD1 (6 bases). The germline V gene encodes CDR1 LNHDA and CDR2 SQIVND (reference sequence). The V gene lost 5 bases and the J gene lost 0 bases, with 10 bases spanning the gap. The CDR3 has 14 residues.

The rearrangement joins TRBV4-2 to TRBJ2-7; 7 bases align to TRBD1. The V segment lost 0 bases and the J segment 1 base; nucleotides outside the gene matches: 3. The CDR3 extends over 15 amino acids. The V gene's germline CDR1 is LGHNA and CDR2 YNFKEQ. This chain's CDR3 is CASSQEDRFSYEQYF. The CDR3 region has the DNA TGTGCCAGCAGCCAAGAGGACAGGTTTTCCTACGAGCAGTACTTC.

The chain joins TRBV5-6 to TRBJ2-3; D is possibly TRBD2 (6 bases). Germline V lookup: CDR1 SGHDT, CDR2 YYEEEE. This CDR3 spans 15 amino acids. The V and J ends lost 0 bases and 1 base respectively, with 9 bases between them. CDR3 loop: CASSLGWRGTDTQYF. The CDR3 DNA is TGTGCCAGCAGCTTGGGTTGGAGGGGCACAGATACGCAGTATTTT.

This chain joins TRBV5-1 and TRBJ1-3; TRBD1 might be the D (6 bases). CDR1 and CDR2 (germline): SGHRS, YFSETQ. The V end lost 3 bases, the J end lost 3 bases, and 10 bases lay between the germline ends. This CDR3 is 14 amino acids long. The CDR3 DNA is TGCGCCAGCAGCTCAGGGGTGGTTGGAAACACCATATATTTT. This sequence encodes CASSSGVVGNTIYF.

V usage is TRBV30 and J usage is TRBJ1-4; tentatively, D is TRBD1 (6 bases). The V gene lost 4 bases and the J gene lost 7 bases, with 16 bases spanning the gap. The CDR3 is 14 residues long. CDR1 and CDR2 from the germline V gene are GTSNPN and SVGIG (reference sequence). The CDR3 here is CAWKGGTGSEKLFF. The DNA for the CDR3 is TGTGCCTGGAAGGGGGGGACGGGAAGTGAAAAACTGTTTTTT.

V is TRBV30 and J is TRBJ2-2, with D possibly being TRBD2 (6 bases). The length of the CDR3 is 16 residues. V was shortened by 0 bases and J by 5 bases, with 16 bases between the two germline ends. Germline CDR1 and CDR2: GTSNPN and SVGIG (reference sequence). The CDR3 DNA reads TGTGCCTGGAGTGTACGGGGGTCTCGGGGGACCGGGGAGCTGTTTTTT. Its translation is CAWSVRGSRGTGELFF.

The rearrangement joins TRBV27 to TRBJ2-7, with a tentative D call TRBD1 (6 bases). The CDR3 length is 17 residues. Looked up from germline, CDR1 is MNHEY and CDR2 is SMNVEV (reference sequence). The V end was cut by 3 bases, the J end by 5 bases, with 23 bases between. The CDR3 region is CASSFLPYGGYADEQYF. For the CDR3, the DNA is TGTGCCAGCAGTTTCCTCCCCTATGGGGGCTACGCCGACGAGCAGTACTTC.

The J gene is TRBJ1-1, the V gene TRBV2, with D hard to call. V dropped 6 bases and J dropped 11 bases, with 13 bases sitting between them. The CDR3 contains 11 residues. CDR1 and CDR2 (germline): SNHLY, FYNNEI. The CDR3 nucleotides read TGTGCCAGCAGCGTCGGGTACCGGGCTTTCTTT. It codes for CASSVGYRAFF.

The sample holds one count of this clone. The chain carries TRBV30 and TRBJ1-1; D gene ambiguous. V shed 6 bases and J shed 2 bases, with 10 bases lying between them. The CDR3 is 12 residues long. Germline V CDR1 and CDR2: GTSNPN, SVGIG (reference sequence). In DNA, the CDR3 is TGTGCCTGTAAAAGGAGTAACACTGAAGCTTTCTTT. Translation gives CACKRSNTEAFF.

The rearrangement uses TRBV5-8 and TRBJ2-1, with a weak D call TRBD1 (6 bases). This CDR3 is 14 amino acids long. V shed 2 bases and J shed 5 bases, with 11 bases lying between them. Germline V gives CDR1 SGHTS, CDR2 YDEGEE. The CDR3 is CASSFPGQNNEQFF. For the CDR3, the DNA is TGTGCCAGCAGCTTCCCGGGACAAAACAATGAGCAGTTCTTC.

V is TRBV6-5 and J is TRBJ1-6, with D maybe TRBD1 (5 bases). CDR3 size: 14 residues. Trimming left V 10 bases short and J 9 bases short, with 19 bases between. Germline values: CDR1 MNHEY, CDR2 SVGAGI. This chain's CDR3 is CATGMRGVGSPLHF. As DNA, the CDR3 is TGTGCCACCGGCATGCGGGGGGTAGGTTCACCCCTCCACTTT.

V is TRBV6-5 and J is TRBJ2-1, with 8 bases lining up with TRBD2. Germline values: CDR1 MNHEY, CDR2 SVGAGI. V lost 5 bases and J lost 3; bases outside the gene matches: 6. The length of the CDR3 is 15 residues. CDR3 nucleotides: TGTGCCAGCAGTATCACTAGCGGCGGCTACAATGAGCAGTTCTTC. Its translation is CASSITSGGYNEQFF.

This clone was seen ten or more times. V gene TRBV7-2 combines with J gene TRBJ1-3; 11 nucleotides match TRBD1. The CDR3 is made up of 17 amino acids. CDR1 is SGHTA, CDR2 FQGNSA, per germline. The V segment lost 3 bases and the J segment 7 bases; nucleotides outside the gene matches: 11. This CDR3 is CASSFGRGTGGRNTIYF. DNA of the CDR3: TGTGCCAGCAGCTTTGGGAGGGGGACAGGGGGAAGGAACACCATATATTTT.

The chain couples TRBV11-2 to TRBJ1-1; the D gene is possibly TRBD1 (6 bases). Trimming shortened V by 5 bases and J by 10 bases, and 11 bases separated the two germline ends. Germline-derived CDR1 and CDR2 are SGHAT and FQNNGV. CDR3 length equals 11 residues. Written as DNA, the CDR3 is TGTGCCAGCAGCCAACAGGGTTCAGCTTTCTTT. Translation: CASSQQGSAFF.

Written as DNA, the CDR3 is TGTGCCAGCAGTTTACCCAGAAATCAGCCCCAGCATTTT. This translates into CASSLPRNQPQHF. The chain employs TRBV28 and TRBJ1-5, with D uncertain. V was shortened by 2 bases and J by 4 bases, with 6 bases between the two germline ends. The germline CDR1 and CDR2 sequences are MDHEN and SYDVKM. The CDR3 loop spans 13 amino acids.

The genes are TRBV5-1 and TRBJ2-2, with D possibly TRBD2 on 5 matching bases. The CDR3 loop spans 14 amino acids. V dropped 1 base and J dropped 5 bases, with 9 bases sitting between them. Germline values: CDR1 SGHRS, CDR2 YFSETQ. The CDR3 nucleotides are TGCGCCAGCAGCTTGACTAGTGGAACCGGGGAGCTGTTTTTT. Translating gives CASSLTSGTGELFF.

The rearrangement links TRBV27 to TRBJ1-4; the D gene is possibly TRBD1 (5 bases). V was clipped by 5 bases and J by 7 bases, with 17 bases between them. From germline, CDR1 is MNHEY and CDR2 SMNVEV (reference sequence). This CDR3 is built from 15 residues. In DNA form, the CDR3 reads TGTGCCAGCAGTACGCTGACAGCGCGGGGTGAAAAACTGTTTTTT. It is translated as CASSTLTARGEKLFF.

This chain connects TRBV28 to TRBJ2-2, with 7 bases lining up with TRBD1. This CDR3 contains 18 residues. The germline gives CDR1 MDHEN, CDR2 SYDVKM. J gave up 4 bases and V 5 bases, and 16 bases lay outside the gene matches. Written as DNA, the CDR3 is TGTGCCAGCAGTACCTCCCCGATATCAACAGGGGTCACCGGGGAGCTGTTTTTT. Amino acid sequence: CASSTSPISTGVTGELFF.

This chain connects TRBV7-8 to TRBJ2-1; 8 bases are a match to TRBD1. This CDR3 has 16 residues. Germline assignment: CDR1 SGHVS and CDR2 FQNEAQ. Germline trimming cut 6 bases from V and 3 bases from J; bases unmatched to any gene: 10. CDR3 in amino acids: CASSHQGGQVYNEQFF. The CDR3 DNA reads TGTGCCAGCAGTCATCAAGGGGGACAGGTCTACAATGAGCAGTTCTTC.